This T cell receptor (beta chain) was captured in a study of T cell repertoires in cytomegalovirus infection. Study summary: HLA-C-restricted CMV epitopes, recently identified, and well-studied HLA-B-restricted ones were used by the study. Indications came from public TCR beta signatures; they pointed to CMV infection and to a matching HLA type. Study-level results: Carriage of CMV together with the relevant HLA was identifiable through cumulative public TCR beta family frequency. In two of eight donors, the top clonotype was HLA-C-restricted CMV-specific.

In its sample, this clonotype was seen many times. Antigen: not known. This CDR3 is built from 14 residues. Germline V lookup: CDR1 SGHTA, CDR2 FQGNSA. V was pared by 4 bases and J by 7 bases, with 16 bases between. TCRdb re-called the reads through MiXCR, storing one row per CDR3 protein. The repertoire holds about 830,000 distinct CDR3 sequences, with approximately 30% as singletons. The rearrangement links TRBV7-2 to TRBJ1-1; the D gene is possibly TRBD1 (6 bases). This sequence originates from a human donor in good health (CMV status not recorded). Some clones in this sample may be carry-over from other donors' samples. This specimen was cultured CD8+ T cells from PBMCs, taken from culture after CMV antigen stimulation. CDR3 in DNA: TGTGCCAGCAGCTGGAGGGGGATAAGTGGTGAAGCTTTCTTT. Translating gives CASSWRGISGEAFF.